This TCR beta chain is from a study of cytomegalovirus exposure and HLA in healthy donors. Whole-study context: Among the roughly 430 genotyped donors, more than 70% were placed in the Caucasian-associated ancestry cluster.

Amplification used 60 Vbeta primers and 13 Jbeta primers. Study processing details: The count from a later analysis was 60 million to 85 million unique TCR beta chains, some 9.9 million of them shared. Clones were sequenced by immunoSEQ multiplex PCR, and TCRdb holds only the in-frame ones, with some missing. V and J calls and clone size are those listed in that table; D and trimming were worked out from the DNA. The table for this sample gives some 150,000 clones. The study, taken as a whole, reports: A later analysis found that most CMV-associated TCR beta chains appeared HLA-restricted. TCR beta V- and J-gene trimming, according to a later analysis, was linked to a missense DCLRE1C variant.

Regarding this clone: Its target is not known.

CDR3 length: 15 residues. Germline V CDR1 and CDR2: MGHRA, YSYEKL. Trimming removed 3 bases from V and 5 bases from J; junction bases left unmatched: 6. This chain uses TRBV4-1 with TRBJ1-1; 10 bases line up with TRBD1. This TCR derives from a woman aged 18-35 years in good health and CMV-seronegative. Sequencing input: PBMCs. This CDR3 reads CASSHYGQGGTEAFF. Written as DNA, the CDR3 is TGCGCCAGCAGCCATTACGGACAGGGGGGGACTGAAGCTTTCTTT.